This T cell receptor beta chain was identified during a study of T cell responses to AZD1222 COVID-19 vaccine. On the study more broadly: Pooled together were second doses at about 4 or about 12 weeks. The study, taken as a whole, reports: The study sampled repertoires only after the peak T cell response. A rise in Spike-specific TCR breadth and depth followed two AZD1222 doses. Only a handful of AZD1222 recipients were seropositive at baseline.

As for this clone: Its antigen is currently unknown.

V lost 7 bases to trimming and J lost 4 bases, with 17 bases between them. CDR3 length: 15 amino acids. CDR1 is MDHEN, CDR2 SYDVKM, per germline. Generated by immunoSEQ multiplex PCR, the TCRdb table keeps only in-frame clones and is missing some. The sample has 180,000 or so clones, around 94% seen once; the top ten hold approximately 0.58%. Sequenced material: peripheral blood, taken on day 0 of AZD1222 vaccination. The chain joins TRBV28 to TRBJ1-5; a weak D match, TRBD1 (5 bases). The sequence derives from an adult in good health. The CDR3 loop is CASTLMTKGNQPQHF. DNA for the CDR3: TGTGCCAGCACCCTTATGACGAAGGGGAATCAGCCCCAGCATTTT.